The clone carrying this T cell receptor beta chain has only a few counts. These data come from a study of technical replicates of blood from a few donors. V shed 3 bases, J shed 1 base, and the junction held 6 bases outside the gene matches. Germline V lookup: CDR1 SGHTS, CDR2 YDEGEE. CDR3 length: 15 residues. Repertoires were generated with immunoSEQ multiplex PCR, while TCRdb's copy carries only in-frame clones and drops some. The sample lists about 75,000 clones, approximately 97% seen once, with around 0.28% in the top ten. The specimen was T cells isolated from PBMCs. The sequence came from a human donor in good health. The chain couples TRBV5-8 to TRBJ1-2; TRBD1 matches at 7 bases. The chain's CDR3 is CASSYGTANNYGYTF. In nucleotides, the CDR3 is TGTGCCAGCAGCTACGGGACAGCCAATAACTATGGCTACACCTTC.